Sequencing of this T cell receptor beta chain was carried out in a study of T cell responses to AZD1222 COVID-19 vaccine. The method was immunoSEQ multiplex PCR; TCRdb's version includes in-frame clones alone and lacks a portion of them. The sample shows about 140,000 clones, under 95% of them seen only once. A note on this clone: The antigen is undetermined.

CDR3 length: 14 amino acids. V shed 2 bases and J shed 2 bases, with 11 bases lying between them. Germline CDR1 is SGHRS and CDR2 is YFSETQ. The study's findings and limits: Unmutated variant regions reportedly attract nearly half of all spike-specific TCRs. Baseline antibody screening turned up just a handful of seropositive AZD1222 recipients.

Sample: peripheral blood, taken on day 0 of AZD1222 vaccination. The chain has TRBV5-1 and TRBJ2-7; the D call may be TRBD1 or TRBD2 (5 bases each). The source is an adult in good health. The CDR3 spells CASSFEGRAYEQYF. CDR3 DNA: TGCGCCAGCAGCTTCGAGGGCAGGGCCTACGAGCAGTACTTC.